The present T cell receptor (beta chain) was sequenced within a study of vaccination and CD4 T cells after COVID-19. Germline assignment: CDR1 DFQATT and CDR2 SNEGSKA (reference sequence). CDR3 length: 16 amino acids. V dropped 1 base and J dropped 3 bases, with 15 bases sitting between them. Indicated treatment: approximately nine-day PBMC culture with coronavirus spike peptide pools or control peptides (ViraFEST assay). Unexposed donor CD4+ T cells predated the COVID-19 pandemic, collected 2011-2018. On this clonotype itself: Antigen unknown.

Sequence data for DNA of cultured CD4+ T cells were generated by the Oncomine TCR Beta short-read assay. From the PCR reads, TCRdb called clonotypes with MiXCR, one entry per CDR3 protein. The sample lists some 6,000 distinct CDR3 sequences, about a third occurring once. The specimen was CD4+ T cells from blood, cultured in vitro. The chain couples TRBV20-1 to TRBJ2-2; D ambiguous. The TCR was taken from a human donor in good health. CDR3 residues: CSARGPVSGDTGELFF. CDR3 nucleotide sequence: TGCAGTGCTAGAGGCCCGGTTAGTGGGGACACCGGGGAGCTGTTTTTT.